This TCR beta chain was recovered during a study of cytotoxic CD8 clonotypes in ibrutinib-treated CLL (dated by TCRdb to 2020 to 2022). Broadly, across the study: The cohort had about ten relapsed/refractory and 15 treatment-naive patients; around 17 were IGHV unmutated. Cryopreserved peripheral blood mononuclear cells were obtained prior to treatment, at the time of response, and at either disease progression or sustained remission. Response samples were taken after a median of roughly 12 months on treatment, ranging from roughly 6 to 36 months. An average of around 250,000 productive templates and roughly 94,000 productive rearrangements was obtained per sample. Responses were partial in around 25 patients and complete in 2; after median approximately 67 months follow-up, some 15 stayed in remission and about twelve progressed. Of the approximately 87 participants in the trial, 20 to 30 had longitudinal samples available. The study at large found these results: Public clonotypes were rare and either shrank or stayed stable during treatment, and the rise in clonality at ibrutinib response reflected expansion of private clonotypes. Sustained-remission and progressing patients did not have matched sampling times, and lymph node repertoires were not examined. An increase in clonality was observed at ibrutinib response, with clonality remaining stable during sustained remission and falling back toward baseline at progression. Baseline clonality exceeded that of age-matched healthy donors and correlated strongly with circulating CD8+ T-cell counts.

On a MiSeq, deep resolution sequencing aimed for a depth between 1 in 1 million and 1 in 200,000 T cells, with each clonotype covered about 9.9x on average. The immunoSEQ hsTCRB Kit was used to generate TCR beta libraries. Per the source publication's procedure: The data were analyzed with ImmunoSEQ Analyzer and ImmunoSEQ Data Assistant, and V, D and J gene assignments followed IMGT definitions. Clonality was computed as one minus normalized Shannon entropy of productive rearrangement frequencies, ranging from 0 to 1. Only overrepresented clonotypes making up at least 0.05% of each patient's repertoire were included in the public clonotype analysis. Some 13 age-matched healthy donor repertoires from immuneACCESS served as clonality controls. TCRdb mirrors the immuneACCESS table, restricted to in-frame sequences. Some clones are absent from its copies; in checked studies, under half trace to an unresolved V gene, and the reason for the others is unknown. V and J calls and clone size are as listed in that table; D and trimming were resolved from the DNA. The table for this sample lists almost 85,000 clones; 86% of them were counted only once. The ten top clones hold approximately 5.4% of the sample.

For TCR beta library preparation, roughly 2 micrograms of genomic DNA was extracted from cryopreserved PBMCs. High-throughput TCR beta sequencing was performed on longitudinal blood samples from CLL patients receiving ibrutinib monotherapy. The patients took part in an open-label, single-center phase 2 trial of ibrutinib monotherapy. On this clone: Its antigen is unknown. No clone much larger than this one lies a single base away; base qualities are absent.

Trimmed from V: 2 bases; trimmed from J: 4 bases; junction bases lacking a gene match: 15. The CDR3 measures 18 amino acids from cysteine to phenylalanine. The CDR3 DNA has 54 bases and is translated from base 1. As encoded in the germline V gene (reference sequence), CDR1 is GTSNPN while CDR2 is SVGIG. The sequence was collected from a human donor with chronic lymphocytic leukemia. Here the chain combines TRBV30 and TRBJ2-3; 10 bases in between match TRBD2. The sequences come from PBMCs, collected before ibrutinib treatment. The nucleotide sequence is TGTGCCTGGAGTCCCTATAAGGTGCTAGCGGGGGCCCCAGATACGCAGTATTTT. Its protein is CAWSPYKVLAGAPDTQYF.